The sequence of this T cell receptor beta chain was determined in a study of CD8+ T cells in alopecia areata (dated by TCRdb to 2017 to 2018). In the study overall: The treated patients, all with moderate-to-severe alopecia areata, were enrolled in an open-label pilot trial of oral tofacitinib given at 5 to 10 mg twice daily. Biopsies were taken from tofacitinib-treated patients at baseline and at 4 and 24 weeks of treatment, and a later scalp biopsy was taken in several of the tofacitinib-treated patients. Tofacitinib was administered for 6 to 18 months, and 6 months of follow-up off drug were then conducted to assess delayed response and recurrence. The RNA source kit depended on sample type: the PAXgene miRNA kit for fixed scalp, the miRNeasy kit for PBMCs, and the RNeasy kit for mouse skin. For the treated patients, the SALT score, which quantifies what percentage of scalp surface area is affected, served as the measure of disease severity. Scalp clonality was compared across normal scalp (n=4), patchy alopecia areata scalp (n=8), and alopecia totalis/universalis scalp (n=8). High-throughput TCRbeta sequencing was used to examine T cell clonal expansion in alopecia areata in both the C3H/HeJ mouse model and human patients. immunoSEQ multiplex PCR using 35 Vbeta forward primers and 13 Jbeta reverse primers was used to amplify TCRbeta CDR3 regions. In humans, TCRbeta sequencing was performed on scalp tissue and on sorted CD4+ and CD8+ peripheral blood T cells from healthy controls and from patients with patchy or totalis/universalis alopecia areata. Study-wide conclusions, independent of this receptor: Scalp TCR repertoire analysis is complicated because resident alphabeta T cells in normal human skin are also sequenced, whereas mouse skin is dominated by gammadelta T cells. Tofacitinib significantly lowered scalp clonality and the number of expanded CD8+ clones among the top 100 scalp clones. Because the treated cohort was small and included a single nonresponder, larger studies are needed to assess links between baseline CD8+ expansion and response. Many expanded lesional clones were found to persist in scalp and blood during tofacitinib treatment, and relapse after treatment cessation may be partly explained by this persistence. Higher clonality and more expanded CD8+ clones were observed in lesional scalp than in normal scalp, particularly in alopecia totalis/universalis, a finding suggestive of antigenic drive. TCR sequences shared between patients were less clear than in mice, possibly partly because of HLA diversity in the patient population.

This clone showed up just a few times. Its antigen is currently not known. The input lacks base qualities; no much larger clone sits a single base away. The library was obtained by the immunoSEQ multiplex PCR assay. To provide template for TCR sequencing, every sample had RNA extracted and reverse transcribed into cDNA. SuperScript III was used to make first-strand cDNA, primed with a 2:1 mix of oligo-dT and random hexamers. A synthetic immune receptor repertoire was used to assess amplification bias, and residual bias was removed computationally. From the authors' description of their analysis: Raw reads were preprocessed for error removal, and CDR3 was defined according to IMGT conventions as running from the conserved cysteine to phenylalanine. To get clonality, Shannon entropy was normalized by log2 of the number of productive unique TCRs and the result was subtracted from 1. Whether each scalp clone was CD4 or CD8 was inferred by checking scalp TCRbeta sequences against the CD4 and CD8 repertoires from sorted blood. TCRdb re-hosts the immuneACCESS table, in-frame sequences only. Its copies lack some clones; in the studies checked, an unresolved V gene accounts for under half of them, and the cause for the rest is not known. From that table come the V and J calls and clone size; the DNA was used to work out D and trimming. This sample holds some 100,000 clones; 55% to 70% were observed only once. Of the sample, 15% to 20% is held by the ten largest clones.

Per the publication, the treatment or condition label means: oral pan-JAK inhibitor, 5-10 mg twice daily. From alopecia areata patients, peripheral blood was collected along with lesional scalp punch biopsies. PBMCs were separated by density centrifugation and stained for CD3, CD4 and CD8, after which CD4+ and CD8+ T cells were sorted on a FACSAria. Sequencing was performed on CD8+ T cells sorted from blood, taken at approximately week 56, from a patient treated with tofacitinib. This clonotype was obtained from a human donor with alopecia areata.

The DNA sequence is given as TGTGCCAGCTCACCACCGGGACAGGGGGCGGCAGATACGCAGTATTTT. Translated, this is CASSPPGQGAADTQYF. Rearrangement joined TRBV18 to TRBJ2-3; 12 of the junction bases match TRBD1. Here V drops 0 bases and J drops 4 bases, and the junction holds 2 bases not matched to any gene. Including the terminal cysteine and phenylalanine, the CDR3 comprises 16 residues. The CDR3 DNA has 48 bases and is translated from base 1. The germline V gene supplies CDR1 KGHSH and CDR2 LQKENI.